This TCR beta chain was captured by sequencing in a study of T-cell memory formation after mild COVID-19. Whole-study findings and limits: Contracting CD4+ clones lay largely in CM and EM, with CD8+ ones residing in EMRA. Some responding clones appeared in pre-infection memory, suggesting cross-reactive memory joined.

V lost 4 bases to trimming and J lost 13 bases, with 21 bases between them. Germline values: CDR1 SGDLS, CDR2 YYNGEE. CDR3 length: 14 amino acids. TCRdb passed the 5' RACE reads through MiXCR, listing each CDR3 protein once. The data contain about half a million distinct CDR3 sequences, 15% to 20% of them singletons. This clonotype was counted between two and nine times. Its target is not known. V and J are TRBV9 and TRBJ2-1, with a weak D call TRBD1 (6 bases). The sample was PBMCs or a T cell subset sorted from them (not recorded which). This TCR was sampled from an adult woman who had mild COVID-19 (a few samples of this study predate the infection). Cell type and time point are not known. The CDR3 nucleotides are TGTGCCAGCAGCCCAGGGGAGTCCCGTCATTTACAGTTCTTC. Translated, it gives CASSPGESRHLQFF.